This T cell receptor (beta chain) was sequenced for a study of blood T cells in healthy people across ages. Study background: Capturing about one barcoded beta molecule per two T cells was achieved by template switching.

A second PCR of roughly 7 to 11 cycles used a sample-barcoded 5' primer and a J-beta primer mix. A minimum of 2.5 million CDR3-containing paired-end reads was obtained for each sample. TCRdb redid the calling of the 5' RACE reads with MiXCR, one entry per CDR3 protein. The sample holds some 700,000 distinct CDR3 sequences, roughly 45% seen once. Every donor contributed roughly 10 milliliters of peripheral blood by blood draw. The CDR3 runs to 16 residues. Losses at the gene ends were 1 base for V and 3 bases for J; bases not matched to a gene: 7. J is TRBJ2-3 and V is TRBV12-3 or TRBV12-4, with 7 nucleotides matching TRBD2. The TCR comes from a woman in her sixties or seventies in good health. Input material: blood. The CDR3 DNA reads TGTGCCAGCAGTTTAGGGGCGGGAGTCGGGACAGATACGCAGTATTTT. This codes for CASSLGAGVGTDTQYF.